This TCR beta chain was obtained from a study of T cell changes during pregnancy in multiple sclerosis. Only in-frame clones appear in the TCRdb table, and some are missing; sequencing was by immunoSEQ multiplex PCR. Altogether 36,000 or so clones are present, 85% to 90% being singletons, with the ten largest covering 0.5% to 0.65%. Germline lookup yields CDR1 GTSNPN and CDR2 SVGIG (reference sequence). This CDR3 region has 14 residues. Trimming cost V 2 bases and J 4 bases, with 13 bases left between them. This clone was detected only a few times. This chain connects TRBV30 to TRBJ2-3; tentatively, D is TRBD2 (5 bases). This receptor was identified in a female donor with multiple sclerosis, enrolled in a pregnancy study. Material: CD4+ T cells from peripheral blood mononuclear cells, obtained in the first trimester of pregnancy. The CDR3 loop reads CAWSRGAGADTQYF. The CDR3 DNA is TGTGCCTGGAGTCGCGGAGCCGGGGCAGATACGCAGTATTTT. The whole variable domain, remainder taken from reference TRBV30 and TRBJ2-3, is SQTIHQWPATLVQPVGSPLSLECTVEGTSNPNLYWYRQAAGRGLQLLFYSVGIGQISSEVPQNLSASRPQDRQFILSSKKLLLSDSGFYLCAWSRGAGADTQYFGPGTRLTVL.